A selection of T cell receptor beta chains follows, all from one sample in a study of blood T cell repertoires in COVID-19. Data came from immunoSEQ multiplex PCR; TCRdb stores just in-frame clones and leaves some out. The sample yields around 250,000 clones, around 82% seen once. Sequenced sample: peripheral blood. The receptors shown here come from a man aged 40-55 years with active or convalescent COVID-19. CDR3s include the opening cysteine and the closing phenylalanine or tryptophan. The order of the fields is V gene, D gene, clone size, J gene, CDR3 DNA, CDR3 protein. A D gene is named only where the DNA matches it firmly. The size entry is marked missing in some rows and otherwise reads once, few, many or a size class.

V: TRBV4-1
D: NA
size: NA
J: TRBJ1-5
DNA: TGCGCCAGCAGCCAAGACCGACAGCTTTTGGGCAATCAGCCCCAGCATTTT
CDR3: CASSQDRQLLGNQPQHF

V: TRBV27
D: TRBD1
size: NA
J: TRBJ1-1
DNA: TGTGCCAGCAGTCAAGCCGGGACAGGGTACTTTGGCACTGAAGCTTTCTTT
CDR3: CASSQAGTGYFGTEAFF

V: TRBV30
D: NA
size: NA
J: TRBJ1-2
DNA: TGTGCCTGGAGTGCAGGGCTATATGGCTACACCTTC
CDR3: CAWSAGLYGYTF

V: TRBV11-2
D: NA
size: NA
J: TRBJ2-1
DNA: TGTGCCAGCAGCTTAGGCGGGGTCGACACAGAGCAGTTCTTC
CDR3: CASSLGGVDTEQFF

V: TRBV11-2
D: NA
size: few
J: TRBJ1-1
DNA: TGTGCCAGCAGCTTAGCTGGGGGGAGCACTGAAGCTTTCTTT
CDR3: CASSLAGGSTEAFF

V: TRBV19
D: NA
size: once
J: TRBJ2-2
DNA: TGTGCCAGTAGTATACTGAACACCGGGGAGCTGTTTTTT
CDR3: CASSILNTGELFF

V: TRBV5-1
D: TRBD2
size: NA
J: TRBJ2-2
DNA: TGCGCCAGCAGCTTGAATGCAGGGAGGGACACCGGGGAGCTGTTTTTT
CDR3: CASSLNAGRDTGELFF

V: TRBV27
D: NA
size: NA
J: TRBJ2-5
DNA: TGTGCCAGCAGTCGGACAGCACAAGAGACCCAGTACTTC
CDR3: CASSRTAQETQYF

V: TRBV19
D: NA
size: NA
J: TRBJ2-5
DNA: TGTGCCAGTAGTATGTCGAGCCAAGAGACCCAGTACTTC
CDR3: CASSMSSQETQYF

V: TRBV28
D: TRBD1
size: NA
J: TRBJ2-3
DNA: TGTGCCAGCAGTTCTACAGGGGGTTACACAGATACGCAGTATTTT
CDR3: CASSSTGGYTDTQYF

V: TRBV3-1/TRBV3-2
D: NA
size: NA
J: TRBJ2-1
DNA: TGTGCCAGCAGCCAAGATTTGACATATCAGTTCTTC
CDR3: CASSQDLTYQFF

V: TRBV15
D: NA
size: NA
J: TRBJ1-1
DNA: TGTGCCACCAGCAGAGATCAGATGAACACTGAAGCTTTCTTT
CDR3: CATSRDQMNTEAFF